These 23 T cell receptor beta chains originate from one sample sequenced in a study of blood T cells in healthy people across ages. Combining a sample-barcoded 5' primer with a J-beta primer mix, a second PCR ran for roughly 7 to 12 cycles. TCRdb re-derived calls from the 5' RACE reads in MiXCR, one entry per CDR3 protein. The table lists 540,000 or so distinct CDR3 sequences, around 24% of them singletons. This same sample was also part of a study on T cells of mothers and their children.

Specimen: blood. The receptors here all came from a boy younger than 18 in good health.

V and J are TRBV5-1 and TRBJ1-4; TRBD1 is a possible D gene (6 bases). This CDR3 region has 14 residues. Germline V gene lookup returns CDR1 SGHRS and CDR2 YFSETQ. V lost 0 bases, J lost 7 bases, and 10 bases lay in between. The CDR3 here is CASSLDREGEKLFF. The CDR3 DNA follows: TGCGCCAGCAGCTTGGACAGGGAAGGTGAAAAACTGTTTTTT.

The chain employs TRBV28 and TRBJ2-1; TRBD1 agrees at 7 bases. The J call may be wrong; the DNA end is better matched by TRBJ2-5. The CDR3 contains 15 residues. Germline lookup yields CDR1 MDHEN and CDR2 SYDVKM. In DNA, the CDR3 is TGTGCCAGCAACTCCGGGACAGTTGGGCATGAGACCCAGTACTTC. This translates into CASNSGTVGHETQYF.

V and J are TRBV9 and TRBJ1-1, with 9 bases identical to TRBD1. Germline V gene lookup returns CDR1 SGDLS and CDR2 YYNGEE. The CDR3 is made up of 14 amino acids. Losses at the gene ends were 5 bases for V and 12 bases for J; bases not matched to a gene: 14. The DNA for the CDR3 is TGTGCCAGCAGTCCCGCATTGGACAGGGGAATAACTTTCTTT. Translated, it gives CASSPALDRGITFF.

Concerning this clonotype: The junction departs from the called germline gene at one end, perhaps through a read error. The chain has TRBV3-1 and TRBJ2-5, with D maybe TRBD2 (6 bases). There are 15 residues in the CDR3. Germline lookup yields CDR1 LGHDT and CDR2 YNNKEL (reference sequence). This chain's CDR3 is CPSSQDWRGMKEQYF. The CDR3 bases are TGTCCCAGCAGCCAAGATTGGCGGGGAATGAAGGAGCAGTACTTC.

The table lists this clonotype with a few counts. The chain joins TRBV7-2 to TRBJ2-5; D unclear. Per the germline V gene, CDR1 is SGHTA and CDR2 is FQGNSA. The V gene lost 1 base and the J gene lost 0 bases, with 12 bases spanning the gap. This CDR3 contains 16 residues. CDR3 protein: CASSLGSFLYQETQYF. The CDR3, as DNA: TGTGCCAGCAGCTTAGGGTCCTTTCTGTACCAAGAGACCCAGTACTTC.

In nucleotides, the CDR3 is TGCAGTGCTAGAGACGGGACTAGCGCCATCTCCTACAATGAGCAGTTCTTC. This encodes CSARDGTSAISYNEQFF. The chain recombines TRBV20-1 with TRBJ2-1; 10 nucleotides agree with TRBD2. CDR3 length: 17 amino acids. V shed 0 bases, J shed 0 bases, and the junction held 5 bases outside the gene matches. The germline V gene encodes CDR1 DFQATT and CDR2 SNEGSKA (reference sequence).

This clonotype occurred many times. The gene calls are TRBV4-1 and TRBJ2-7; D unresolved. Germline V lookup: CDR1 MGHRA, CDR2 YSYEKL. The V end lost 0 bases, the J end lost 2 bases, and 11 bases lay between the germline ends. This CDR3 contains 15 residues. CDR3 residues: CASSQEGGTPYEQYF. In DNA form, the CDR3 reads TGCGCCAGCAGCCAAGAAGGTGGAACCCCCTACGAGCAGTACTTC.

This clonotype was seen only a few times. The rearrangement uses TRBV20-1 and TRBJ2-3, with 8 bases lining up with TRBD2. This CDR3 comprises 14 residues. Germline CDR1 DFQATT, CDR2 SNEGSKA (reference sequence). The V and J ends lost 0 bases and 3 bases, in that order; junction bases with no gene match: 2. The chain's CDR3 is CSAREGTSTDTQYF. The CDR3 nucleotides are TGCAGTGCTAGAGAAGGGACTAGTACAGATACGCAGTATTTT.

The chain uses TRBV5-6 and TRBJ1-4; no clear D. CDR1 is SGHDT, CDR2 YYEEEE, per germline. The CDR3 has 12 amino acids. Trimming took 5 bases from V and 11 from J, leaving 13 bases between them. CDR3 region: CASSPMGSKLFF. In DNA, the CDR3 is TGTGCCAGCAGTCCTATGGGGAGTAAACTGTTTTTT. Complete variable domain (other parts from reference TRBV5-6 and TRBJ1-4): DAGVTQSPTHLIKTRGQQVTLRCSPKSGHDTVSWYQQALGQGPQFIFQYYEEEERQRGNFPDRFSGHQFPNYSSELNVNALLLGDSALYLCASSPMGSKLFFGSGTQLSVL.

The chain joins TRBV28 to TRBJ2-2; D is possibly TRBD2 (6 bases). The germline V gene has CDR1 MDHEN and CDR2 SYDVKM. Deletions cut 5 bases from V and 4 bases from J, with 14 bases between. The CDR3 has 15 amino acids. The CDR3 DNA sequence: TGTGCCAGCAGTCGGAGGGGTTTTGGCACCGGGGAGCTGTTTTTT. This translates into CASSRRGFGTGELFF.

The chain carries TRBV29-1 and TRBJ1-1; TRBD1 might be the D (5 bases). Germline lookup yields CDR1 SQVTM and CDR2 ANQGSEA. The CDR3 is made up of 13 amino acids. Trimming shortened V by 0 bases and J by 5 bases, and 10 bases separated the two germline ends. The CDR3 bases are TGCAGCGTTGAAGAGGGGGAAGTGACTGAAGCTTTCTTT. It translates to CSVEEGEVTEAFF.

This clonotype was counted ten times or more. The DNA for the CDR3 is TGCGCCAGCAGCCAATCTAGCGGTTGGGATGAGCAGTTCTTC. Translating it yields CASSQSSGWDEQFF. The gene calls are TRBV4-1 and TRBJ2-1, with TRBD2 matching over 7 bases. The J segment lost 8 bases and the V segment lost 2 bases, leaving 6 bases of the junction unmatched. Germline CDR1 is MGHRA and CDR2 is YSYEKL. The CDR3 extends over 14 amino acids.

Regarding this clonotype: This sequence may be a read error, since a much larger clone differs from it by one base. The rearrangement links TRBV6-1 to TRBJ1-2; D is undetermined. The CDR3 sequence is 10 residues long. Germline CDR1 is MNHNS and CDR2 is SASEGT. Written as DNA, the CDR3 is TGTGCCAGCAGTGGACCGGGCTACGCCTTC. This encodes CASSGPGYAF.

The chain couples TRBV10-3 to TRBJ2-5; 8 bases are shared with TRBD1. Germline CDR1 and CDR2: ENHRY and SYGVKD. V lost 4 bases to trimming and J lost 7 bases; unmatched junction nucleotides: 14. The CDR3 runs to 16 residues. In nucleotides, the CDR3 is TGTGCCATCAGTGCCTTACCCGGACAGGGACGGGCGACCCAGTACTTC. Amino acid sequence: CAISALPGQGRATQYF.

The chain has TRBV5-6 and TRBJ2-2; D remains ambiguous. Trimming pared 2 bases from V and 1 base from J, leaving 6 bases between. From germline, CDR1 is SGHDT and CDR2 YYEEEE. CDR3 length: 14 amino acids. CDR3 sequence (DNA): TGTGCCAGCAGCTTCGTTCAGAACACCGGGGAGCTGTTTTTT. Its translation: CASSFVQNTGELFF.

The chain couples TRBV5-1 to TRBJ2-3; no clear D. V lost 3 bases to trimming and J lost 4 bases, with 9 bases between them. The length of the CDR3 is 13 residues. Germline V lookup: CDR1 SGHRS, CDR2 YFSETQ. The DNA for the CDR3 is TGCGCCAGCAGCTCTACTACTTCAGATACGCAGTATTTT. It yields the protein CASSSTTSDTQYF.

This clonotype was seen a few times. The chain employs TRBV12-3 or TRBV12-4 and TRBJ2-7; D is ambiguous. This CDR3 is built from 13 residues. V was pared by 3 bases and J by 3 bases, with 9 bases between. Written as DNA, the CDR3 is TGTGCCAGCAGTTTGATCCCGGGCTACGAGCAGTACTTC. Protein sequence: CASSLIPGYEQYF.

The gene calls are TRBV4-3 and TRBJ2-1; 10 bases fit TRBD2. The CDR3 length is 19 residues. The germline V gene encodes CDR1 LGHNA and CDR2 YSLEER. J gave up 0 bases and V 0 bases, and 8 bases lay outside the gene matches. CDR3 in amino acids: CASSQDQAGGSSSYNEQFF. CDR3 nucleotides: TGCGCCAGCAGCCAAGATCAAGCGGGAGGGTCCTCCTCCTACAATGAGCAGTTCTTC.

This clonotype turned up a few times. The CDR3 loop reads CASSQDRLASTQGETQYF. The DNA for the CDR3 is TGTGCCAGCAGCCAAGACAGGCTAGCGAGCACCCAAGGGGAGACCCAGTACTTC. The J gene is TRBJ2-5, the V gene TRBV4-2; D might be TRBD2 (6 bases). Trimming pared 0 bases from V and 5 bases from J, leaving 22 bases between. Per the germline V gene, CDR1 is LGHNA and CDR2 is YNFKEQ. The CDR3 spans 18 residues.

This clonotype was detected only a few times. This rearrangement joins TRBV7-2 to TRBJ2-7, with D unresolved. The V and J ends lost 8 bases and 5 bases respectively, with 10 bases between them. The CDR3 has 11 residues. Per the germline V gene, CDR1 is SGHTA and CDR2 is FQGNSA. Here the CDR3 reads CASARLHEQYF. CDR3 in DNA: TGTGCCAGCGCCCGTCTCCACGAGCAGTACTTC.

This clonotype was counted a few times. This sequence joins TRBV7-6 and TRBJ1-2; possibly TRBD1 for D (5 bases). This CDR3 is built from 16 residues. The germline V gene encodes CDR1 SGHVS and CDR2 FNYEAQ. V lost 1 base and J lost 2, with 14 bases in between. The CDR3 coding sequence is TGTGCCAGCAGCTTAGGGGGCGTCGGGGGGAACTATGGCTACACCTTC. Translating gives CASSLGGVGGNYGYTF.

CDR3 nucleotides: TGCAGTGCTAGAGATGGGCAAACCGGCCAGAATGAGCAGTTCTTC. It translates to CSARDGQTGQNEQFF. V is TRBV20-1 and J is TRBJ2-1; the D is unclear. CDR3 length: 15 amino acids. The germline V and J ends were trimmed by 0 bases and 7 bases, with 16 bases remaining between them. The V gene's germline CDR1 is DFQATT and CDR2 SNEGSKA (reference sequence).

This clonotype was observed at least ten times. V and J are TRBV7-9 and TRBJ1-1, with 7 positions matching TRBD1. CDR1 and CDR2 (germline): SEHNR, FQNEAQ (reference sequence). CDR3 length: 15 residues. Trimming cost V 4 bases and J 5 bases; bases outside gene matches: 10. The CDR3 bases are TGTGCCAGCAGCTACACAGGGGATGGTGGAACTGAAGCTTTCTTT. Protein product: CASSYTGDGGTEAFF.